The 14 T cell receptor beta chains given below trace back to one sample, sequenced in a study of blood T cell repertoires in COVID-19 (dated by TCRdb to between 2020 and 2021). The method behind the library was the immunoSEQ multiplex PCR assay. The immuneACCESS repertoire file appears here via TCRdb, limited to in-frame rearrangements. These files lack a portion of the clones; in checked studies, under half of the deficit traces to unresolved V genes, and the cause of the others is not known. Present in this sample are approximately 250,000 clones, around 90% of which were seen just once. More than 4.5% of the sample is in the top ten clones. The sample consisted of peripheral blood. All receptors derive from a woman aged 60-75 years with COVID-19, enrolled during active disease.

The chain employs TRBV5-1 and TRBJ1-2, with a tentative D call TRBD1 (5 bases). Looked up from germline, CDR1 is SGHRS and CDR2 is YFSETQ. This CDR3 contains 16 residues. The V gene lost 1 base and the J gene lost 2 bases, with 15 bases spanning the gap. CDR3 sequence (DNA): TGCGCCAGCAGCTTGACAGGAGGGGATGGGAACTATGGCTACACCTTC. This sequence encodes CASSLTGGDGNYGYTF.

The chain uses TRBV30 and TRBJ2-2; 7 nucleotides match TRBD1. V shed 1 base, J shed 5 bases, and the junction held 4 bases outside the gene matches. The V gene's germline CDR1 is GTSNPN and CDR2 SVGIG (reference sequence). This CDR3 is built from 14 residues. The CDR3 DNA follows: TGTGCCTGGAGTGAGTCCAGGGGGACCGGGGAGCTGTTTTTT. It specifies CAWSESRGTGELFF.

The gene calls are TRBV19 and TRBJ1-5; D ambiguous. V was cut by 0 bases and J by 4 bases, with 19 bases left in between. The germline gives CDR1 LNHDA, CDR2 SQIVND (reference sequence). The length of the CDR3 is 18 residues. In nucleotides, the CDR3 is TGTGCCAGTAGTATAGATTGGGAGAGAGAACAAGGGAATCAGCCCCAGCATTTT. The encoded protein is CASSIDWEREQGNQPQHF.

This rearrangement joins TRBV11-2 to TRBJ2-7; no clear D gene. Trimming took 0 bases from V and 2 from J, leaving 5 bases between them. The CDR3 spans 13 residues. Germline values: CDR1 SGHAT, CDR2 FQNNGV. CDR3 amino acids: CASSLDGAYEQYF. The CDR3 coding sequence is TGTGCCAGCAGCTTAGACGGTGCCTACGAGCAGTACTTC.

The chain carries TRBV19 and TRBJ1-2; 8 nucleotides match TRBD1. Germline CDR1 is LNHDA and CDR2 is SQIVND (reference sequence). V was pared by 4 bases and J by 3 bases, with 7 bases of the junction left unmatched. The CDR3 runs 15 residues. CDR3 in DNA: TGTGCCAGTAGTAGAAAGGGACAGGTCGACTATGGCTACACCTTC. Translated: CASSRKGQVDYGYTF.

The rearrangement joins TRBV7-8 to TRBJ2-7; 14 bases align to TRBD2. The ends lost 0 bases at V and 3 bases at J; junction bases unmatched: 4. Germline V lookup: CDR1 SGHVS, CDR2 FQNEAQ. This CDR3 spans 17 amino acids. In DNA form, the CDR3 reads TGTGCCAGCAGCTTAGCCACCGGGACTAGCGGGGGCTACGAGCAGTACTTC. Its translation: CASSLATGTSGGYEQYF. The whole variable domain, filled in from reference TRBV7-8 and TRBJ2-7, reads GAGVSQSPRYKVAKRGQDVALRCDPISGHVSLFWYQQALGQGPEFLTYFQNEAQLDKSGLPSDRFFAERPEGSVSTLKIQRTQQEDSAVYLCASSLATGTSGGYEQYFGPGTRLTVT.

V and J are TRBV7-9 and TRBJ2-1; the match to TRBD1 covers 7 bases. Per germline, CDR1 SEHNR and CDR2 FQNEAQ (reference sequence). This CDR3 region has 13 residues. V lost 1 base, J lost 15 bases, and 9 bases stayed unmatched. CDR3 protein: CASSLVGDSFGFF. The CDR3 DNA reads TGTGCCAGCAGCTTAGTAGGGGACAGCTTTGGGTTCTTC.

The V and J genes are TRBV6-5 and TRBJ1-5; 7 bases align to TRBD1. V lost 6 bases to trimming and J lost 4 bases; unmatched junction nucleotides: 9. Germline CDR1 reads MNHEY; CDR2 reads SVGAGI. The CDR3 has 15 amino acids. CDR3 nucleotides: TGTGCCAGCAGCAGAACAGGGGCAGGGAATCAGCCCCAGCATTTT. Residues: CASSRTGAGNQPQHF.

Here the CDR3 DNA reads TGTGCCAGTAGTATAGCCTTGGACAGGGGGGAGACCCAGTACTTC. Amino acids: CASSIALDRGETQYF. The chain uses TRBV19 and TRBJ2-5; 10 nucleotides align to TRBD1. Trimming at V came to 1 base and at J to 5 bases, leaving 4 bases not matched to a gene. The CDR3 runs 15 residues. Germline V gene lookup returns CDR1 LNHDA and CDR2 SQIVND (reference sequence).

CDR3 sequence (DNA): TGTGCCAGCAGCTTACGGAATTCACCCCTCCACTTT. Translation gives CASSLRNSPLHF. The gene calls are TRBV7-9 and TRBJ1-6; D not certain. Germline values: CDR1 SEHNR, CDR2 FQNEAQ (reference sequence). The CDR3 is 12 residues long. V was shortened by 2 bases and J by 7 bases, with 3 bases between the two germline ends.

The rearrangement uses TRBV7-2 and TRBJ2-1; the match to TRBD2 covers 8 bases. The CDR3 is 15 amino acids. Germline-derived CDR1 and CDR2 are SGHTA and FQGNSA. V trimming: 2 bases; J trimming: 7 bases; junction bases outside the gene matches: 7. The CDR3 protein is CASSLRTSQENEQFF. The CDR3 nucleotides are TGTGCCAGCAGCTTAAGGACTAGCCAAGAGAATGAGCAGTTCTTC.

In DNA, the CDR3 is TGTGCCAGCAGCCCGAGGGGGAGCGGGAGTGCTCGCACAGATACGCAGTATTTT. The encoded protein is CASSPRGSGSARTDTQYF. V and J are TRBV7-2 and TRBJ2-3, with 8 bases lining up with TRBD2. The V gene's germline CDR1 is SGHTA and CDR2 FQGNSA. V dropped 5 bases and J dropped 1; count of bases not matched to a gene: 14. This CDR3 region has 18 residues. Looking up the rest from reference TRBV7-2 and TRBJ2-3 gives the full variable domain: GAGVSQSPSNKVTEKGKDVELRCDPISGHTALYWYRQSLGQGLEFLIYFQGNSAPDKSGLPSDRFSAERTGGSVSTLTIQRTQQEDSAVYLCASSPRGSGSARTDTQYFGPGTRLTVL.

This clone was observed a few times. This sequence joins TRBV28 and TRBJ2-3; TRBD1 might be the D (6 bases). The CDR3 extends over 14 amino acids. The V end was cut by 2 bases, the J end by 3 bases, with 9 bases between. Germline CDR1 and CDR2: MDHEN and SYDVKM. CDR3 nucleotide sequence: TGTGCCAGCAGTTTAGGGCAGGGGACAGATACGCAGTATTTT. The encoded protein is CASSLGQGTDTQYF.

The V and J genes are TRBV7-6 and TRBJ2-2; TRBD2 aligns across 12 bases. Trimming cost V 7 bases and J 5 bases; bases outside gene matches: 8. Looked up from germline, CDR1 is SGHVS and CDR2 is FNYEAQ. There are 16 residues in the CDR3. The CDR3 nucleotides read TGTGCCAGCATCCCTGGGACTAGCGGGTATACCGGGGAGCTGTTTTTT. This gives the protein CASIPGTSGYTGELFF. The full variable domain, its missing parts supplied by reference TRBV7-6 and TRBJ2-2, is GAGVSQSPRYKVTKRGQDVALRCDPISGHVSLYWYRQALGQGPEFLTYFNYEAQQDKSGLPNDRFSAERPEGSISTLTIQRTEQRDSAMYRCASIPGTSGYTGELFFGEGSRLTVL.